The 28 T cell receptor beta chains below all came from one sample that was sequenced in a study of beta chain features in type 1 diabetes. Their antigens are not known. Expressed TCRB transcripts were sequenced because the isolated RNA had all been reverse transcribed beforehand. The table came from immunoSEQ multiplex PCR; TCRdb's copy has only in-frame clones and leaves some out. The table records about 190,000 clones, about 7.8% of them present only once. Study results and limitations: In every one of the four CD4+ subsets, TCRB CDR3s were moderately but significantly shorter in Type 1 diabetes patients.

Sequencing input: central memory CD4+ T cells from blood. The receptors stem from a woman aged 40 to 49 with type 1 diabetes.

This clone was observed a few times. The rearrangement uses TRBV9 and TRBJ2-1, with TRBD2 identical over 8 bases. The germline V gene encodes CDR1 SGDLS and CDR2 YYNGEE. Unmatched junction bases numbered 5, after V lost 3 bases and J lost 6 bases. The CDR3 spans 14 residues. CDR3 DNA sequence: TGTGCCAGCAGCGCCGTAGCGGGGAGCAATGAGCAGTTCTTC. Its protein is CASSAVAGSNEQFF.

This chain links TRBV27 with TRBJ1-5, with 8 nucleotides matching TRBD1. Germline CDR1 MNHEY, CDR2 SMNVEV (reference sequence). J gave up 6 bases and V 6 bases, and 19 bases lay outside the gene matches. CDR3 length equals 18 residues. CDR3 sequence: CASSRALQGARLGQPQHF. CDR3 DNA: TGTGCCAGCAGCCGGGCACTTCAGGGGGCTAGGTTGGGTCAGCCCCAGCATTTT.

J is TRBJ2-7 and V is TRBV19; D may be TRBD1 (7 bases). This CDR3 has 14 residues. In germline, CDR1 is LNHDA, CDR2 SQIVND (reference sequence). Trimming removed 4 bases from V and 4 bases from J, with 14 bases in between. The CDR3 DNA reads TGTGCCAGTAGTAGCAGGGGGGCGACTTACGAGCAGTACTTC. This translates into CASSSRGATYEQYF.

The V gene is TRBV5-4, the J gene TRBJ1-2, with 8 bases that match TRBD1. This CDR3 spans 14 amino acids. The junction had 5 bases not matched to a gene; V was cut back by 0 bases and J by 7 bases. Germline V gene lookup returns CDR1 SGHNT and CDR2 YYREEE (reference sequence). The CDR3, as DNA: TGTGCCAGCAGCTTGGGCGGACAGGGCTTTGGCTACACCTTC. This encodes CASSLGGQGFGYTF.

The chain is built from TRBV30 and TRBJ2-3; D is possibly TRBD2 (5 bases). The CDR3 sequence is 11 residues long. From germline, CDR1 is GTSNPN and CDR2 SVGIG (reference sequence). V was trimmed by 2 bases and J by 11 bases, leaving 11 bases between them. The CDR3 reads CAWSRTAGQYF. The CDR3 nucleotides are TGTGCCTGGAGTCGGACGGCGGGGCAGTATTTT.

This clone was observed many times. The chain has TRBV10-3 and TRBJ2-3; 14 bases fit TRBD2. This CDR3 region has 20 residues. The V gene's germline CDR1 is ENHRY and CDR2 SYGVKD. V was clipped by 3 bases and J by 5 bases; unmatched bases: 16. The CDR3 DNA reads TGTGCCATCAGTGAAGGACTAGCGGGAGGAGGGGGGCCCGGTGGAGATACGCAGTATTTT. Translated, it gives CAISEGLAGGGGPGGDTQYF.

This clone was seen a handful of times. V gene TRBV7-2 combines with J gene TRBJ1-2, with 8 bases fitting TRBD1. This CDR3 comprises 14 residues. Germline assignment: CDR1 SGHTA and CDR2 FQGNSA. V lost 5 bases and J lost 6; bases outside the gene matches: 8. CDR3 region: CASSPDRERDGYTF. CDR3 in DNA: TGTGCCAGCAGCCCGGACAGGGAAAGGGATGGCTACACCTTC.

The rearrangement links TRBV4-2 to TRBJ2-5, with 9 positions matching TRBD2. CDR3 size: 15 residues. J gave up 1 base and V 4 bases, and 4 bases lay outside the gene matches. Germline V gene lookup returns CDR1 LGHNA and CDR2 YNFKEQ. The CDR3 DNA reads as TGTGCCAGCAGCCGGGAACTAGCGGGCCAAGAGACCCAGTACTTC. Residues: CASSRELAGQETQYF.

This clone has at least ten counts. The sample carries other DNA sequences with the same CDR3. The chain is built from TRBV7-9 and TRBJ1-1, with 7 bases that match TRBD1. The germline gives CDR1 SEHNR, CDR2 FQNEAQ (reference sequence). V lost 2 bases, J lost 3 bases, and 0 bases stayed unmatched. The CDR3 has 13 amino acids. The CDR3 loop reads CASSLTGDTEAFF. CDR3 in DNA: TGTGCCAGCAGCTTAACAGGGGACACTGAAGCTTTCTTT.

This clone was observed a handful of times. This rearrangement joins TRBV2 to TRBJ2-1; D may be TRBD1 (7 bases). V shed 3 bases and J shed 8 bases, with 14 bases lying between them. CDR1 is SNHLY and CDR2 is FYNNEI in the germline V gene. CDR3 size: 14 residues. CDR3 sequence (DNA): TGTGCCAGCAGTGATAGGACAGGAGGGGATGAGCAGTTCTTC. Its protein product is CASSDRTGGDEQFF.

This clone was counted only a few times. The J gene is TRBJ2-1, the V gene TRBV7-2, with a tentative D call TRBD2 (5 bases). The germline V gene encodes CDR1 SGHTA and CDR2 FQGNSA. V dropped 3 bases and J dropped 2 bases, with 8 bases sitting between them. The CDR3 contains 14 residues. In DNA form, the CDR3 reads TGTGCCAGCAGCTTGAGGGCGGCCTACAATGAGCAGTTCTTC. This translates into CASSLRAAYNEQFF.

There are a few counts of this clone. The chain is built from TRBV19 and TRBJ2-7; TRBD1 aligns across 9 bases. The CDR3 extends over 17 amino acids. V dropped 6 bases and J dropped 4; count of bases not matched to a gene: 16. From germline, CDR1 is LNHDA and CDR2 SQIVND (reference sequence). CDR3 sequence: CASSHRVIRTGAYEQYF. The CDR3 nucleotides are TGTGCCAGTAGCCACCGCGTCATTCGGACAGGGGCGTACGAGCAGTACTTC.

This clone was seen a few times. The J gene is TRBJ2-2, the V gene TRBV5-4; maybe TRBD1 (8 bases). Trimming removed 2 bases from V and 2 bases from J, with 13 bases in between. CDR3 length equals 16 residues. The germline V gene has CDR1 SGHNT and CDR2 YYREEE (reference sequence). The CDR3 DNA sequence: TGTGCCAGCAGCTTAGGACAGGGACTAAACACCGGGGAGCTGTTTTTT. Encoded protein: CASSLGQGLNTGELFF.

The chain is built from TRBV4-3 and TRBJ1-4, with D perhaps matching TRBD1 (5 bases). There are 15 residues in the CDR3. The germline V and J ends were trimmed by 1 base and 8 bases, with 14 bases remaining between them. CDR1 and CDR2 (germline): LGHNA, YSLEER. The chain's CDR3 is CASSQAFQGREKLFF. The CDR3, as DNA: TGCGCCAGCAGCCAAGCATTTCAGGGTAGGGAAAAACTGTTTTTT.

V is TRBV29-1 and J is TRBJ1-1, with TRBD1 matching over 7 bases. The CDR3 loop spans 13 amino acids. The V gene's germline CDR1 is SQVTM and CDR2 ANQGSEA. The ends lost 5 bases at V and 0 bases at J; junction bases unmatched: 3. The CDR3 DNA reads TGCAGCGTTCAGGGACAGCTGAACACTGAAGCTTTCTTT. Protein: CSVQGQLNTEAFF.

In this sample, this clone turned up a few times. This CDR3 is CASSPEGGSGGRTF. In nucleotides, the CDR3 is TGTGCCAGCAGCCCGGAGGGTGGGAGTGGTGGGAGGACCTTC. The chain is built from TRBV7-2 and TRBJ1-2; unclear D gene. V lost 5 bases and J 14 bases, leaving 24 bases between the germline ends. Germline V gene sequence: CDR1 SGHTA, CDR2 FQGNSA. The CDR3 spans 14 residues.

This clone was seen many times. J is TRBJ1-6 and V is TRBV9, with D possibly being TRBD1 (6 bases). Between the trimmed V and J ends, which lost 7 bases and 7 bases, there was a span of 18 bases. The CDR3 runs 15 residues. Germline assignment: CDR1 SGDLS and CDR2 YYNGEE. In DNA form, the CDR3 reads TGTGCCAGCTCCCTACAACAGGGTGTGAATTCACCCCTCCACTTT. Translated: CASSLQQGVNSPLHF.

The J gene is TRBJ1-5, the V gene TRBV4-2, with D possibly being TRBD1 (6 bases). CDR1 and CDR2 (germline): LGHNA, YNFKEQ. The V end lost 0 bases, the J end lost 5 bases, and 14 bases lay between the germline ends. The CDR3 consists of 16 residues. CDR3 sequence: CASSQEGTGRDQPQHF. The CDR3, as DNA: TGTGCCAGCAGCCAAGAGGGAACAGGGCGGGATCAGCCCCAGCATTTT.

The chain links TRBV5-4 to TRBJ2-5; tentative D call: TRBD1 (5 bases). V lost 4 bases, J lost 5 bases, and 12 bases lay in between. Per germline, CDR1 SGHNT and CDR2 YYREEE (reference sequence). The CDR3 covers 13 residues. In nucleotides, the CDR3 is TGTGCCAGCAGCACGCCTCAGGGCGAGACCCAGTACTTC. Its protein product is CASSTPQGETQYF.

CDR3 sequence (DNA): TGCAGCGTTGCTGGACAGTCGATGAACACTGAAGCTTTCTTT. Translated: CSVAGQSMNTEAFF. The chain links TRBV29-1 to TRBJ1-1; weak D call: TRBD1 (6 bases). V dropped 4 bases and J dropped 0 bases, with 12 bases sitting between them. This CDR3 is 14 amino acids long. The germline V gene has CDR1 SQVTM and CDR2 ANQGSEA.

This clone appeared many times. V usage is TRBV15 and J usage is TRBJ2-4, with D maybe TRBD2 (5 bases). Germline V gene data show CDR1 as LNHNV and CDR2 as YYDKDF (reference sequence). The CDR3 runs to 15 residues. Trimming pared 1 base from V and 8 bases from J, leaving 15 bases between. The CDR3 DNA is TGTGCCACCAGCAGAGGACGGGATCATAGCGACATTCAGTACTTC. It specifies CATSRGRDHSDIQYF.

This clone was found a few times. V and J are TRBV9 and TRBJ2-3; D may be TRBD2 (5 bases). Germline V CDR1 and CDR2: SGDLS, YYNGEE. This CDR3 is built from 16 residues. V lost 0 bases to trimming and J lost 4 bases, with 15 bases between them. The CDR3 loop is CASSVDPSPRPDTQYF. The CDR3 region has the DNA TGTGCCAGCAGCGTAGATCCTAGCCCGCGGCCAGATACGCAGTATTTT.

CDR3 in amino acids: CASSFARGEKLFF. CDR3 in DNA: TGTGCCAGCAGCTTCGCCAGGGGCGAAAAACTGTTTTTT. The chain has TRBV5-4 and TRBJ1-4; D is possibly TRBD1 (6 bases). CDR3 size: 13 residues. Trimming took 2 bases from V and 8 from J, leaving 10 bases between them. Germline V gives CDR1 SGHNT, CDR2 YYREEE (reference sequence).

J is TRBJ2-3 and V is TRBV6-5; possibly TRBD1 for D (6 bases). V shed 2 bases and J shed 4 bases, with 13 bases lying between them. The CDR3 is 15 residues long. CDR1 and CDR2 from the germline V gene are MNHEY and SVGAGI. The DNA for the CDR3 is TGTGCCAGCAGTTACACAGGGAATGATGCAGATACGCAGTATTTT. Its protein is CASSYTGNDADTQYF.

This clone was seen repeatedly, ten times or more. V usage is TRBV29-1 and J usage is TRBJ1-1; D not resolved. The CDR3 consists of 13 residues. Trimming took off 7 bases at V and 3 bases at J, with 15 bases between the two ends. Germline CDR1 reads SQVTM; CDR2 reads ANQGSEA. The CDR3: CSGALTQDTEAFF. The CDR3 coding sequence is TGCAGCGGTGCCCTTACTCAGGACACTGAAGCTTTCTTT. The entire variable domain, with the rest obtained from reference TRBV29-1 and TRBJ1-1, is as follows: SAVISQKPSRDICQRGTSLTIQCQVDSQVTMMFWYRQQPGQSLTLIATANQGSEATYESGFVIDKFPISRPNLTFSTLTVSNMSPEDSSIYLCSGALTQDTEAFFGQGTRLTVV.

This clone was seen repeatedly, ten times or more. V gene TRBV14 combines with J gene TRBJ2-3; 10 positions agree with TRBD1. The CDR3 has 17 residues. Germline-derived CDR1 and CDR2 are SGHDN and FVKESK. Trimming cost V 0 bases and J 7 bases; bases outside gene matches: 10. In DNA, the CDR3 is TGTGCCAGCAGCCAAGATCCGGGACAGGGGCTAGAGAATACGCAGTATTTT. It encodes CASSQDPGQGLENTQYF.

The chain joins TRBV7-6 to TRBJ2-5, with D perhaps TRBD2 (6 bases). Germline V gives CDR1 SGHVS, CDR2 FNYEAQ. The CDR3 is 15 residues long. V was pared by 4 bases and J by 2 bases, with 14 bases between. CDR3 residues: CASSSPRGDQETQYF. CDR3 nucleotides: TGTGCCAGCAGCTCCCCCCGCGGGGATCAAGAGACCCAGTACTTC.

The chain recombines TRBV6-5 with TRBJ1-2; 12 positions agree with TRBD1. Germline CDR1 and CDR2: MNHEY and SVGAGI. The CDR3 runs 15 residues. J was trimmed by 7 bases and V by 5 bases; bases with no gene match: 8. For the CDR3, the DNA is TGTGCCAGCAGTCCTGCCGGGACAGGGGGCCGTGGCTACACCTTC. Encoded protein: CASSPAGTGGRGYTF.